These T cell receptor beta chains were read from a single sample in a study of blood T cell repertoires in COVID-19. Sequenced by immunoSEQ multiplex PCR; TCRdb stores in-frame clones only, minus some. The sample has around 200,000 clones; about 85% are singletons. The sequenced sample consisted of peripheral blood. Source of these receptors: a woman between 40 and 50 years old with COVID-19, enrolled during active disease. Both conserved end residues are part of each CDR3. A D gene is named only where the DNA matches it firmly. Expanded clones get a size class; other rows say once, few or many, or leave the size out.

-,TRBJ2-1,TRBV19,once,TGTGCCAGTAGTATGGGGATGACTAGCTCCTACAATGAGCAGTTCTTC,CASSMGMTSSYNEQFF
TRBD1,TRBJ1-4,TRBV28,-,TGTGCCAGCAGCGCTCCGGGACAGTCTAATGAAAAACTGTTTTTT,CASSAPGQSNEKLFF
-,TRBJ2-7,TRBV9,-,TGTGCCAGCAGCGTAGGAATAGATCGGGAATTCTACGAGCAGTACTTC,CASSVGIDREFYEQYF
-,TRBJ2-5,TRBV5-1,-,TGCGCCAGCAGCTTGGAGGTGGGGGGGCCAGAGACCCAGTACTTC,CASSLEVGGPETQYF
-,TRBJ1-4,TRBV27,-,TGTGCCAGCAGCGGCAGGGGTTTTAATGAAAAACTGTTTTTT,CASSGRGFNEKLFF
-,TRBJ1-2,TRBV19,-,TGTGCCAGCGGGCCAGGGGACTATGGCTACACCTTC,CASGPGDYGYTF
-,TRBJ2-7,TRBV19,-,TGTGCCAGTAGTATAGAGGCAGACGGAGTCACTTACGAGCAGTACTTC,CASSIEADGVTYEQYF
TRBD1,TRBJ2-7,TRBV5-5,-,TGTGCCAGCAGCCCGGAAGGGACAGGGGATAACTACGAGCAGTACTTC,CASSPEGTGDNYEQYF
TRBD2,TRBJ2-4,TRBV5-1,-,TGCGCCAGCCGGGGGGGAGAAAACATTCAGTACTTC,CASRGGENIQYF
-,TRBJ1-1,TRBV12-3/TRBV12-4,-,TGTGCCAGCAGTTTAACCGACAAAAGAGCTTTCTTT,CASSLTDKRAFF
TRBD1,TRBJ2-5,TRBV4-1,-,TGCGCCAGCAGCCAAGGTCCAGGGGGTAAAGAGACCCAGTACTTC,CASSQGPGGKETQYF
-,TRBJ1-1,TRBV30,-,TGTGCCTGGAGTGGGGCAGGGTTTGAAGCTTTCTTT,CAWSGAGFEAFF
TRBD1,TRBJ1-5,TRBV19,-,TGTGCCAGTCGGGGACAGGGGAATCAGCCCCAGCATTTT,CASRGQGNQPQHF
-,TRBJ1-1,TRBV7-8,-,TGTGCCAGCAGCTTAGTAGCAGGGCAGGGGATGAACACTGAAGCTTTCTTT,CASSLVAGQGMNTEAFF
-,TRBJ1-1,TRBV6-4,-,TGTGCCAGCACCGACTTACAGGGAATGAACACTGAAGCTTTCTTT,CASTDLQGMNTEAFF
-,TRBJ1-2,TRBV20-1,once,TGCAGTGCCCGGGAAAACTATGGCTACACCTTC,CSARENYGYTF
TRBD1,TRBJ1-6,TRBV7-2,-,TGTGCCAGCAGCATCCAGGGGGCGATGAATTCACCCCTCCACTTT,CASSIQGAMNSPLHF
TRBD2,TRBJ2-7,TRBV6-5,-,TGTGCCAGCAGGACGACTAGCGGGGGACCCTACGAGCAGTACTTC,CASRTTSGGPYEQYF
TRBD1,TRBJ1-3,TRBV9,-,TGTGCCAGCAGCGTTCGACAGGGTTCTGGAAACACCATATATTTT,CASSVRQGSGNTIYF
-,TRBJ1-1,TRBV6-5,few,TGTGCCAGCACACGAGACACTGAAGCTTTCTTT,CASTRDTEAFF
TRBD1,TRBJ2-1,TRBV7-2,-,TGTGCCAGCAGCCCTTTTCCCAGACAGGGCTTGTACAATAAGCAGTTCTTC,CASSPFPRQGLYNKQFF
-,TRBJ1-2,TRBV4-2,-,TGTGCCAGCAGCGAAGGTCAGGGCCCGGGTGGCTACACCTTC,CASSEGQGPGGYTF
-,TRBJ2-1,TRBV6-5,-,TGTGCCAGCAGTTACTCATCACTGGACAATGAGCAGTTCTTC,CASSYSSLDNEQFF
TRBD2,TRBJ2-3,TRBV4-1,-,TGCGCCAGCAGCCAAGACCCTAGCGGGAGAACCCCCCCAGATACGCAGTATTTT,CASSQDPSGRTPPDTQYF
TRBD1,TRBJ2-7,TRBV29-1,-,TGCAGCGTAGACGACAGGGCCGAGCAGTACTTC,CSVDDRAEQYF
-,TRBJ2-2,TRBV27,-,TGTGCCAGCAGTTTATCACAGGGAACCGGGGAGCTGTTTTTT,CASSLSQGTGELFF
TRBD2,TRBJ2-1,TRBV5-4,once,TGTGCCAGCAGTCCGCCCGGGACTACTTCCTACAATGAGCAGTTCTTC,CASSPPGTTSYNEQFF
TRBD1,TRBJ2-2,TRBV19,-,TGTGCCAGTAGTTCCGGGACAGGGAACACCGGGGAGCTGTTTTTT,CASSSGTGNTGELFF
TRBD1,TRBJ2-7,TRBV29-1,-,TGCAGCGCATCCGGGACAGGGGTCGAGCAGTACTTC,CSASGTGVEQYF
TRBD1,TRBJ1-5,TRBV19,-,TGTGCCAGTACCCCTCAGACAGGGCATCAGCCCCAGCATTTT,CASTPQTGHQPQHF
TRBD1,TRBJ1-1,TRBV7-2,-,TGTGCCAGCAGCCCGCCTTTGGGGCAGACAGGGGGGAGCACTGAAGCTTTCTTT,CASSPPLGQTGGSTEAFF
-,TRBJ2-3,TRBV15,-,TGTGCCACCAGCAGCTCCTCAGATACGCAGTATTTT,CATSSSSDTQYF
TRBD1,TRBJ2-7,TRBV6-6,-,TGTGCCAGCAGTTTACAACAGGGGGAGTATGGATGGCAGTACTTC,CASSLQQGEYGWQYF
-,TRBJ2-1,TRBV19,-,TGTGCCAGTAGTATAGCGGTGGGGGACACCTACAATGAGCAGTTCTTC,CASSIAVGDTYNEQFF
-,TRBJ2-3,TRBV7-2,few,TGTGCCAGCAGCTTCGGGAGCACAGATACGCAGTATTTT,CASSFGSTDTQYF
-,TRBJ2-2,TRBV23-1,-,TGCGCCAGCGGAGCAGGGTCGAGCACCGGGGAGCTGTTTTTT,CASGAGSSTGELFF
-,TRBJ1-5,TRBV5-6,few,TGTGCCAGCAGCTACCGACAGGACAATCAGCCCCAGCATTTT,CASSYRQDNQPQHF
-,TRBJ2-3,TRBV30,-,TGTGCCTGGAGTAGAGGGAGCACAGATACGCAGTATTTT,CAWSRGSTDTQYF
TRBD1,TRBJ1-2,TRBV7-2,-,TGTGCCAGCAGCTTTGACAGGGGGTCTGTGCGTGGCTACACCTTC,CASSFDRGSVRGYTF
TRBD1,TRBJ2-2,TRBV19,-,TGTGCCAGTAGCACCGGGACAGGGTTGGCCGGGGAGCTGTTTTTT,CASSTGTGLAGELFF
-,TRBJ2-1,TRBV7-2,-,TGTGCCAGCAGCTTACCCCCCGGGCAGTTCTTC,CASSLPPGQFF
TRBD1,TRBJ2-7,TRBV5-1,-,TGCGCCAGCAGCGAATTTCGACAGGGGTGGTCCTACGAGCAGTACTTC,CASSEFRQGWSYEQYF
TRBD2,TRBJ2-7,TRBV19,many,TGTGCCAGTAGTCCCCGGGGGGGCCGAACCTACGAGCAGTACTTC,CASSPRGGRTYEQYF
-,TRBJ1-1,TRBV19,once,TGTGCCAGTAGTGGGCCCCTTGGCACGCTAAACACTGAAGCTTTCTTT,CASSGPLGTLNTEAFF
TRBD1,TRBJ1-1,TRBV2,-,TGTGCCAGCAGACTCGACAGGGTAGCTGAAGCTTTCTTT,CASRLDRVAEAFF
-,TRBJ1-4,TRBV19,-,TGTGCCAGTAGTACCACAGGGCTTATGGAAAAACTGTTTTTT,CASSTTGLMEKLFF
-,TRBJ1-6,TRBV7-8,few,TGTGCCAGCAGCTTCCACCGGGACAATAATTCACCCCTCCACTTT,CASSFHRDNNSPLHF
TRBD1,TRBJ2-7,TRBV30,-,TGTGCCTGGAGGTTTGGACAGGGGGCGAGGGAGCAGTACTTC,CAWRFGQGAREQYF
-,TRBJ2-7,TRBV29-1,-,TGCAGCGCTCATCTGACAACCCGCGAGCAGTACTTC,CSAHLTTREQYF
-,TRBJ1-3,TRBV19,-,TGTGCCAGTAGGAGTCCCGGAGCTGGAAACACCATATATTTT,CASRSPGAGNTIYF
-,TRBJ1-1,TRBV19,-,TGTGCCAGTAGATTGGGGCAGGGAAACACTGAAGCTTTCTTT,CASRLGQGNTEAFF
TRBD2,TRBJ2-5,TRBV24-1,few,TGTGCCACCAGTGACCCCGGGACTAGCGACGAAGAGACCCAGTACTTC,CATSDPGTSDEETQYF
TRBD1,TRBJ1-6,TRBV4-1,-,TGCGCCAGCAGCCAACCGGACAGGGGATCGTCACCCCTCCACTTT,CASSQPDRGSSPLHF
-,TRBJ2-2,TRBV7-3,-,TGTGCCAGCAGCTTCCGGCTAGCTGGCACCGGGGAGCTGTTTTTT,CASSFRLAGTGELFF
TRBD1,TRBJ1-2,TRBV2,-,TGTGCCAGCAGCCCGGGACAGGGGGCTGGCGGCTACACCTTC,CASSPGQGAGGYTF
-,TRBJ1-1,TRBV5-5,-,TGTGCCAGCAGCTTGGAGGCAGGGGACCTAGAAGCTTTCTTT,CASSLEAGDLEAFF
TRBD2,TRBJ2-5,TRBV19,-,TGTGCCAGTAGTTCCGGGACTAGCGGTACGAGGACCCAGTACTTC,CASSSGTSGTRTQYF